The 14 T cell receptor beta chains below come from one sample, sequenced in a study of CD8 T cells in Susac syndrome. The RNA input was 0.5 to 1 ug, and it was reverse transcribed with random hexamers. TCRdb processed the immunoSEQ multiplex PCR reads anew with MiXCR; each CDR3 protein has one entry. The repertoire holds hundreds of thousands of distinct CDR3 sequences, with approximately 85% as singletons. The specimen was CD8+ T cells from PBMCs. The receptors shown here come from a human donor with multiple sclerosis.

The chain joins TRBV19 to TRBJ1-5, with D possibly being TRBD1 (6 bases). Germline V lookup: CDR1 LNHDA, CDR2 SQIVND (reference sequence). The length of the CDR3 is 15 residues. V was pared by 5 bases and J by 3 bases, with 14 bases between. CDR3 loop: CASSPRQASNQPQHF. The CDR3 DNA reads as TGTGCCAGTAGTCCAAGACAGGCCTCCAATCAGCCCCAGCATTTT.

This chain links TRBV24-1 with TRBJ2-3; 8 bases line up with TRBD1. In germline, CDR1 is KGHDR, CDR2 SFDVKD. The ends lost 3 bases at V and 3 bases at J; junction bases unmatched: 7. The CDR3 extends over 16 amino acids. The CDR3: CATSDVRGLQTDTQYF. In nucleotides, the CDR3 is TGTGCCACCAGTGATGTCAGGGGGCTTCAGACAGATACGCAGTATTTT.

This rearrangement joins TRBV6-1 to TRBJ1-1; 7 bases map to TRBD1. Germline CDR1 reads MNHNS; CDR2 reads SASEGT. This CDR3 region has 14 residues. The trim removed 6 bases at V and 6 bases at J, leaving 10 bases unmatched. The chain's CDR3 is CASSWNDRAPEAFF. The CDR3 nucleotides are TGTGCCAGCAGCTGGAACGACAGGGCCCCTGAAGCTTTCTTT.

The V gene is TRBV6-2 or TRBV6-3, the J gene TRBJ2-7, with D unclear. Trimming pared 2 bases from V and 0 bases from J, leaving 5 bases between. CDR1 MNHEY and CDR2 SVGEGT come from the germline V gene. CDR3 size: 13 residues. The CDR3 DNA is TGTGCCAGCAGTTACCTGAGCTCCTACGAGCAGTACTTC. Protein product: CASSYLSSYEQYF.

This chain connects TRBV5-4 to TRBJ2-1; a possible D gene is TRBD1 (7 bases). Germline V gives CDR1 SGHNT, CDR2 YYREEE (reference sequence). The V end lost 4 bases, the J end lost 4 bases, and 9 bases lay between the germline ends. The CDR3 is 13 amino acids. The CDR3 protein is CASSQGGYNEQFF. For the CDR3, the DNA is TGTGCCAGCAGCCAGGGGGGATACAATGAGCAGTTCTTC. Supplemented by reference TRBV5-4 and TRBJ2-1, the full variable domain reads ETGVTQSPTHLIKTRGQQVTLRCSSQSGHNTVSWYQQALGQGPQFIFQYYREEENGRGNFPPRFSGLQFPNYSSELNVNALELDDSALYLCASSQGGYNEQFFGPGTRLTVL.

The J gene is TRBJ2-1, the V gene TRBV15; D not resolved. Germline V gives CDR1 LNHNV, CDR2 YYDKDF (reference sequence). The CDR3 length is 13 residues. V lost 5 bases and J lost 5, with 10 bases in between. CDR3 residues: CATSPPTHNEQFF. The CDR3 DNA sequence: TGTGCCACCAGCCCACCGACGCACAATGAGCAGTTCTTC.

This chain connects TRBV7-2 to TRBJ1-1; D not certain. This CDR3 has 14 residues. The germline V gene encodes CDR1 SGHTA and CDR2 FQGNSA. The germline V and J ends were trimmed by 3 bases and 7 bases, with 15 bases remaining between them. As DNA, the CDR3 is TGTGCCAGCAGCTTTGCATCCGGCTCTAGTGAAGCTTTCTTT. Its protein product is CASSFASGSSEAFF.

The CDR3 spells CAWSIGGIQETQYF. Written as DNA, the CDR3 is TGTGCCTGGAGTATCGGGGGCATCCAAGAGACCCAGTACTTC. The gene calls are TRBV30 and TRBJ2-5; D may match TRBD1 or TRBD2 (6 bases each). The length of the CDR3 is 14 residues. Trimming left V 2 bases short and J 1 base short, with 11 bases between. From germline, CDR1 is GTSNPN and CDR2 SVGIG (reference sequence).

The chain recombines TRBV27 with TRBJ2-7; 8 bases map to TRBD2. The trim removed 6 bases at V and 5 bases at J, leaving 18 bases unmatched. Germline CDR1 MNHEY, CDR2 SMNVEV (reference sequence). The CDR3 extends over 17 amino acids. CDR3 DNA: TGTGCCAGCAGCCCTCCCCCCCTAGCGGGCATAAAGGACGAGCAGTACTTC. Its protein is CASSPPPLAGIKDEQYF.

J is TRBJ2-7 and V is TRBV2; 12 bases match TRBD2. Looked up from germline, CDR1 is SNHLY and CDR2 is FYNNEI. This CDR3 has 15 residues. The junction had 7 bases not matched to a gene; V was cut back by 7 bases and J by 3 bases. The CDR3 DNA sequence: TGTGCCAGCACCACAGCTAGCGGGAGGGGCTACGAGCAGTACTTC. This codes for CASTTASGRGYEQYF.

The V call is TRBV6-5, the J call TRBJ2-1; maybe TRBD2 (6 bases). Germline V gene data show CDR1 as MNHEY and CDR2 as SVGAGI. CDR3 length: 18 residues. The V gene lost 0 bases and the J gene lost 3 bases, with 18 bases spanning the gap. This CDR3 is CASSYSPPSGLFYNEQFF. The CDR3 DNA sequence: TGTGCCAGCAGTTACTCCCCCCCCAGCGGGCTGTTCTACAATGAGCAGTTCTTC.

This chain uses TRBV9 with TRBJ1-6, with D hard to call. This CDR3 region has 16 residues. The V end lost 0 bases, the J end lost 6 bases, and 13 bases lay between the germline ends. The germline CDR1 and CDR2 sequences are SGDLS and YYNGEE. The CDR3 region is CASSVDPGNLNSPLHF. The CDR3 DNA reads TGTGCCAGCAGCGTAGATCCAGGCAACCTTAATTCACCCCTCCACTTT.

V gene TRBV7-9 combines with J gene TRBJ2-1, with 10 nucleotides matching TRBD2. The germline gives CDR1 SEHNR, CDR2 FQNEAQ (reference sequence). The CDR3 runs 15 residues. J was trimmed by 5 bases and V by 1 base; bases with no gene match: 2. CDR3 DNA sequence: TGTGCCAGCAGCTTAGTAGCGGGAGGAGACAATGAGCAGTTCTTC. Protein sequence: CASSLVAGGDNEQFF.

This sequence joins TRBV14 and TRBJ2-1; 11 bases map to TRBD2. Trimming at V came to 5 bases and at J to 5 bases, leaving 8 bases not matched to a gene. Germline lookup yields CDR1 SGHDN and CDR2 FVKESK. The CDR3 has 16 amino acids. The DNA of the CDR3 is TGTGCCAGCAGCTCTATAGGGGGACTAGCGGACAATGAGCAGTTCTTC. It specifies CASSSIGGLADNEQFF.